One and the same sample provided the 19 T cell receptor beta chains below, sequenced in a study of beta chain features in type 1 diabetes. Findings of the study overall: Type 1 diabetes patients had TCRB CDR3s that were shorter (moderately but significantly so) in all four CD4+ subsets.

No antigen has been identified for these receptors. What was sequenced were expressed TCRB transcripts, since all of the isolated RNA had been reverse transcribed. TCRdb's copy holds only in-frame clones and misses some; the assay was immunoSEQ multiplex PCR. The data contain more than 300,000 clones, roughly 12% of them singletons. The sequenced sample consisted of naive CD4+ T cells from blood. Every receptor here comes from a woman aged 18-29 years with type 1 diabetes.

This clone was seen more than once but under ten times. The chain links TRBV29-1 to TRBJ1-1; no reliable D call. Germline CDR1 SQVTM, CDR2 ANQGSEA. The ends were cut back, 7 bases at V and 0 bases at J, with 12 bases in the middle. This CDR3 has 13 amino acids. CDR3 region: CSGAGRLNTEAFF. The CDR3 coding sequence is TGCAGCGGGGCCGGAAGGTTGAACACTGAAGCTTTCTTT.

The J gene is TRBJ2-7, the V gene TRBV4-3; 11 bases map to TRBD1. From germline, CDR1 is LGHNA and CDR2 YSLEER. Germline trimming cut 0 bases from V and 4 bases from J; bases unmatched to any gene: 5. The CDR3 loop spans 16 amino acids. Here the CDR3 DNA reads TGCGCCAGCAGCCAAGATCCCGGGACAGGGGGATACGAGCAGTACTTC. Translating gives CASSQDPGTGGYEQYF.

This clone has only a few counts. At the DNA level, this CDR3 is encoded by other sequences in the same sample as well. CDR3 in DNA: TGTGCCTGGAGTGCGGGGGGGGGCTACACCTTC. Translating it yields CAWSAGGGYTF. The chain recombines TRBV30 with TRBJ1-2, with a tentative D call TRBD1 (5 bases). The CDR3 covers 11 residues. The germline gives CDR1 GTSNPN, CDR2 SVGIG (reference sequence). The V and J ends lost 1 base and 8 bases respectively, with 8 bases between them.

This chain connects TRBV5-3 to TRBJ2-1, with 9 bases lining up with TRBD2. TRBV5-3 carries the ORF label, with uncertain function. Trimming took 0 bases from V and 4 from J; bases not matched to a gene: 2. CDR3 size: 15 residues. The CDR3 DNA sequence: TGTGCCAGAAGCTTGGGGACTAGCGTTTACAATGAGCAGTTCTTC. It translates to CARSLGTSVYNEQFF.

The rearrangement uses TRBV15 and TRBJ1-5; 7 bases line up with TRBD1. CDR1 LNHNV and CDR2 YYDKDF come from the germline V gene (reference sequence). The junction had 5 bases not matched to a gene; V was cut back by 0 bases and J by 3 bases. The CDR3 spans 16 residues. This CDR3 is CATSREQTGVNQPQHF. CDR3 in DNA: TGTGCCACCAGCAGAGAACAAACAGGGGTCAATCAGCCCCAGCATTTT.

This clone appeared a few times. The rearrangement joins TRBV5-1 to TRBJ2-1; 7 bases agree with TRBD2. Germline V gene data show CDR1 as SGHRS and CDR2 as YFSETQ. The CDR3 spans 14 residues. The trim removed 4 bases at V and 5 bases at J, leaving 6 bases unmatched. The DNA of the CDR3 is TGCGCCAGCAGCGTTCTCGCGGGAGACAATGAGCAGTTCTTC. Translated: CASSVLAGDNEQFF.

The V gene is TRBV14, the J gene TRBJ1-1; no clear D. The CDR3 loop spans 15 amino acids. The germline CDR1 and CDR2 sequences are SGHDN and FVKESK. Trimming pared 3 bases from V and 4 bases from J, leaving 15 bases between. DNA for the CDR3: TGTGCCAGCAGCCATCTAGGTCCCGGCCTCACTGAAGCTTTCTTT. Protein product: CASSHLGPGLTEAFF.

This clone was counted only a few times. The DNA of the CDR3 is TGCGCCAGCCGCGTCCCCGGGATGAACACTGAAGCTTTCTTT. Protein: CASRVPGMNTEAFF. V is TRBV5-1 and J is TRBJ1-1; D is unclear. V lost 7 bases and J lost 0, with 13 bases in between. Per the germline V gene, CDR1 is SGHRS and CDR2 is YFSETQ. The CDR3 covers 14 residues.

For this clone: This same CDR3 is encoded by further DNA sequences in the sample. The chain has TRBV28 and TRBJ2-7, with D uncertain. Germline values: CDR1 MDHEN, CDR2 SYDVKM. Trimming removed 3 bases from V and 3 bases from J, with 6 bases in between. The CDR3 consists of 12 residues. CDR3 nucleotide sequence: TGTGCCAGCAGTTTTTCGGTCTACGAGCAGTACTTC. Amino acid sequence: CASSFSVYEQYF.

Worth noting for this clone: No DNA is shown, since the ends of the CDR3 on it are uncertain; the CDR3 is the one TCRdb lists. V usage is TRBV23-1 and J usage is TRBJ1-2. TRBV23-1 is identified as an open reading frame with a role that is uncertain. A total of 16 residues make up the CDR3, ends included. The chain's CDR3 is CALSRGSAYFCYGYTF.

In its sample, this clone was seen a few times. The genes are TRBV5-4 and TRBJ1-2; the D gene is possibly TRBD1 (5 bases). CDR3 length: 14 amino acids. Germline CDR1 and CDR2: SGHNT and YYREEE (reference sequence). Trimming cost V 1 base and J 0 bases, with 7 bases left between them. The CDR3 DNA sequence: TGTGCCAGCAGCTTGCAGGGCCCTAACTATGGCTACACCTTC. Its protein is CASSLQGPNYGYTF. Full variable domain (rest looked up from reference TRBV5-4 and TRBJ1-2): ETGVTQSPTHLIKTRGQQVTLRCSSQSGHNTVSWYQQALGQGPQFIFQYYREEENGRGNFPPRFSGLQFPNYSSELNVNALELDDSALYLCASSLQGPNYGYTFGSGTRLTVV.

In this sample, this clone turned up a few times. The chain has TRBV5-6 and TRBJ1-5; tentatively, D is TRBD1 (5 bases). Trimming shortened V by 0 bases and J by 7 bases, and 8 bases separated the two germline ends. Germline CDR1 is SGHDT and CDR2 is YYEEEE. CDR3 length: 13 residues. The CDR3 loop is CASSLAGGQPQHF. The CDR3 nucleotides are TGTGCCAGCAGCTTGGCCGGGGGGCAGCCCCAGCATTTT.

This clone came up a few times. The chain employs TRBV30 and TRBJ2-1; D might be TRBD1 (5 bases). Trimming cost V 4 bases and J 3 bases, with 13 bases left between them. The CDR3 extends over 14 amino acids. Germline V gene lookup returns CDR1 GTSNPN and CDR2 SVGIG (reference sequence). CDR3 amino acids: CAWTRGYDYNEQFF. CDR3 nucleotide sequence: TGTGCCTGGACAAGGGGATATGACTACAATGAGCAGTTCTTC.

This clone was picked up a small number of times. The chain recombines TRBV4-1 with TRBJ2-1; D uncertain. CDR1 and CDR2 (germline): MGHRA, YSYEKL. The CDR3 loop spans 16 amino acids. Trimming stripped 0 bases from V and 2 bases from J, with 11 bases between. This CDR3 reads CASSQDPAATYNEQFF. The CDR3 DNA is TGCGCCAGCAGCCAAGATCCCGCCGCTACCTACAATGAGCAGTTCTTC.

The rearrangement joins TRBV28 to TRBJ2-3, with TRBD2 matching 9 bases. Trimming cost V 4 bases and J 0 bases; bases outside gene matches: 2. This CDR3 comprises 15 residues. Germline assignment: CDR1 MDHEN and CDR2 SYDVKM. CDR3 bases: TGTGCCAGCAGTTCCGCGGGGGGGAGCACAGATACGCAGTATTTT. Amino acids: CASSSAGGSTDTQYF.

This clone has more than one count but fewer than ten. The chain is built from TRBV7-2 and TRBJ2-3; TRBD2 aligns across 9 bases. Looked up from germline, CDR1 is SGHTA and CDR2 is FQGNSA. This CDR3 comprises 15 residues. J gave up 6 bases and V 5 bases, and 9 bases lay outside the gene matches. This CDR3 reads CASSPMTSGGDTQYF. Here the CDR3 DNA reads TGTGCCAGCAGCCCGATGACTAGCGGAGGGGATACGCAGTATTTT.

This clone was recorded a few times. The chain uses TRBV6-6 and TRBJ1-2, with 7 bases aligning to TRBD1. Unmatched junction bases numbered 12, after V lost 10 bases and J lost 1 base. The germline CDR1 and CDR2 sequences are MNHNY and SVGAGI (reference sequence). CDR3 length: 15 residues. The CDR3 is CATKTGTEVNYGYTF. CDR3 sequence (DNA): TGTGCCACCAAGACAGGGACAGAAGTTAACTATGGCTACACCTTC.

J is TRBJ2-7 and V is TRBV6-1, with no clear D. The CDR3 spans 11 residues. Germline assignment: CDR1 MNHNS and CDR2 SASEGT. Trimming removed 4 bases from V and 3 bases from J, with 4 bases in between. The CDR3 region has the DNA TGTGCCAGCAGTGCCTTCTACGAGCAGTACTTC. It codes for CASSAFYEQYF.

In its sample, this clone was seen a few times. The CDR3 region is CASSDPRVVGSEQFF. The CDR3 coding sequence is TGTGCCAGCAGTGATCCTAGGGTTGTGGGGAGTGAGCAGTTCTTC. J is TRBJ2-1 and V is TRBV25-1, with D maybe TRBD2 (5 bases). The CDR3 consists of 15 residues. Per the germline V gene, CDR1 is MGHDK and CDR2 is SYGVNS. Trimming left V 3 bases short and J 9 bases short, with 18 bases between.